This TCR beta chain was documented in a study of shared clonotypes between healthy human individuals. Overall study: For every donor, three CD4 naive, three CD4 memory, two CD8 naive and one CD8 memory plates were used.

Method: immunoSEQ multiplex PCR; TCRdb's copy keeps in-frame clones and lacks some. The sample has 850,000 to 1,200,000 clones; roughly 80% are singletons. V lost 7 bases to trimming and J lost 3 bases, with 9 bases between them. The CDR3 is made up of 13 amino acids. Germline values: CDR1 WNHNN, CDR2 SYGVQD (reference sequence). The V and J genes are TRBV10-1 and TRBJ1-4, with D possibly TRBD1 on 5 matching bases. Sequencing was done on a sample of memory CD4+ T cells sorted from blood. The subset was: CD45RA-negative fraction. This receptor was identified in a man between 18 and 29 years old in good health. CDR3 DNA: TGCGCCAGCACCAGGGAACCTAATGAAAAACTGTTTTTT. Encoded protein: CASTREPNEKLFF.